This T cell receptor beta chain comes out of a study of CD8+ T cells in alopecia areata. Study-wide context: Severity of treated patients was scored by affected scalp percentage.

Isolated RNA was reverse transcribed into cDNA used as the sequencing template. Profiling relied on immunoSEQ multiplex PCR, and the TCRdb table lists in-frame clones only, not all of them. Here the sample spans hundreds of thousands of clones, roughly 60% being singletons. Regarding treatment: oral pan-JAK inhibitor, 5-10 mg twice daily. The sequence came from a human donor with alopecia areata. The material sequenced was CD4+ T cells sorted from blood, taken around week 54, from a patient treated with tofacitinib.

The CDR3 reads CASSAIAGVTDTQYF. CDR3 DNA sequence: TGTGCCAGCAGCGCTATAGCGGGGGTCACAGATACGCAGTATTTT. The chain couples TRBV9 to TRBJ2-3, with TRBD2 matching over 9 bases. From germline, CDR1 is SGDLS and CDR2 YYNGEE. The CDR3 loop spans 15 amino acids. V gave up 3 bases and J gave up 2 bases; unmatched junction bases: 4.